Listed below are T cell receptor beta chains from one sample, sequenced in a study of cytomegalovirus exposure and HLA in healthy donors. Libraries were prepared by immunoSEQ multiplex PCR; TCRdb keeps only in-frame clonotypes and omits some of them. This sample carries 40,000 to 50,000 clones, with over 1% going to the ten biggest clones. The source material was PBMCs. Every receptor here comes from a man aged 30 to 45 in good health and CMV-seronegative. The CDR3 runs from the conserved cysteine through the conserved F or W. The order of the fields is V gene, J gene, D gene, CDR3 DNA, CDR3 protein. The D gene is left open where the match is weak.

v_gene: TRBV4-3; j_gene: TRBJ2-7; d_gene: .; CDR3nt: TGCGCCAGCAGCCAAGGTACGAGTCAACCGCGCTACGAGCAGTACTTC; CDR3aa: CASSQGTSQPRYEQYF
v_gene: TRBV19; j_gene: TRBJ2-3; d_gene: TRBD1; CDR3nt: TGTGCCAGTAGTGTGGGGACAGGGGCCAGCACAGATACGCAGTATTTT; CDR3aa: CASSVGTGASTDTQYF
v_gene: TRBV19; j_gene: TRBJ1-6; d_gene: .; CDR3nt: TGTGCCAGTAGTATAACCCTACCGCGACGGGGAACCTATAATTCACCCCTCCACTTT; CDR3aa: CASSITLPRRGTYNSPLHF
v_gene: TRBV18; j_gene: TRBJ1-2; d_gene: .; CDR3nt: TGTGCCAGCTCACCACCAGGGACTGGTGGCTACACCTTC; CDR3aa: CASSPPGTGGYTF
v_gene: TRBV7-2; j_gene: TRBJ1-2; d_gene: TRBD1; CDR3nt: TGTGCCAGCACCGGACAGGGCTATGGCTACACCTTC; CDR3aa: CASTGQGYGYTF
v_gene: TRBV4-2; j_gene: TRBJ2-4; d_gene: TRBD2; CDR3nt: TGTGCCAGCAGCCAAATCCCCGGACTAGCGGAGGGGGGTCTAGCCAAAAACATTCAGTACTTC; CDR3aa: CASSQIPGLAEGGLAKNIQYF
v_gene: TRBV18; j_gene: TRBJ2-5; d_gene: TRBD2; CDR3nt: TGTGCCAGCTCACCTATTTACGGACTAGCGGCCTCCCCAGAGACCCAGTACTTC; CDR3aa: CASSPIYGLAASPETQYF
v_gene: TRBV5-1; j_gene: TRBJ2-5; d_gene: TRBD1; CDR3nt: TGCGCCAGCAGCCTCCACAGGGGAGAAGAGACCCAGTACTTC; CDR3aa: CASSLHRGEETQYF
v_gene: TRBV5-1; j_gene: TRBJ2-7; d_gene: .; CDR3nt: TGCGCCAGCAGCTCCGGGTTATCCGTCGAGCAGTACTTC; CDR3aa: CASSSGLSVEQYF
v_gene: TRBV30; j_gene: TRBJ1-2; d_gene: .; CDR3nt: TGTGCCTGGAGCCGCCGGGAAAGCCTGCCCTATGGCTACACCTTC; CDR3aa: CAWSRRESLPYGYTF
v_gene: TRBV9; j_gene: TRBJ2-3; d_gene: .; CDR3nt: TGTGCCAGCAGCATTAGCGTGACCACAGATACGCAGTATTTT; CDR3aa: CASSISVTTDTQYF
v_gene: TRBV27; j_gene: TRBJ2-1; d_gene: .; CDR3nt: TGTGCCAGCAGTCCCCTGACTAGGACGTCCAATGAGCAGTTCTTC; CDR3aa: CASSPLTRTSNEQFF
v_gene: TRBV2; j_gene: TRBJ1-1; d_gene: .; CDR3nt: TGTGCCAGCAGTGGGGAGCGGGGAACTGAAGCTTTCTTT; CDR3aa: CASSGERGTEAFF
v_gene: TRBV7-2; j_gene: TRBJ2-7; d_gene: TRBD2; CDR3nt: TGTGCCAGCAGCAAGGGACTAGCGGACTCCTACGAGCAGTACTTC; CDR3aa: CASSKGLADSYEQYF
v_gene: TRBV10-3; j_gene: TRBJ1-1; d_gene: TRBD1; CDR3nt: TGTGCCATCAGGCGGACAGGGGTGGACACTGAAGCTTTCTTT; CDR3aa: CAIRRTGVDTEAFF
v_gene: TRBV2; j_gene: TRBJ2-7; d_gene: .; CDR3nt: TGTGCCAGCAGCTCGGAGTACTACGAGCAGTACTTC; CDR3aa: CASSSEYYEQYF
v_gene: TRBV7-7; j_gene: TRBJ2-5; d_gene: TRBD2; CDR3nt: TGTGCCAGCAGCTTCATCGCGGGAGGGGATCAAGAGACCCAGTACTTC; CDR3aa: CASSFIAGGDQETQYF
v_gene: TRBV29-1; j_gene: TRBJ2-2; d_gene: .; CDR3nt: TGCAGCGTTGACGAGACCGGGGAGCTGTTTTTT; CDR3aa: CSVDETGELFF
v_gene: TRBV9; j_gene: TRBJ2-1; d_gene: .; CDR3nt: TGTGCCAGCAGCGTGGCCAGGTCCTCTAATGAGCAGTTCTTC; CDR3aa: CASSVARSSNEQFF
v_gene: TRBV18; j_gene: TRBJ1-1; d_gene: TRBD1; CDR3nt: TGTGCCAGCTCACCCGACTACGACAGGGTGCAAAACACTGAAGCTTTCTTT; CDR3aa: CASSPDYDRVQNTEAFF